Following are 10 T cell receptor beta chains from one sample sequenced in a study of OX40 agonist ivuxolimab in advanced cancers. Assay used: immunoSEQ multiplex PCR; TCRdb lists only in-frame clones, some missing. The profile shows tens of thousands of clones, over 75% of them singletons. Sequences were derived from CD4+ or CD8+ T cells sorted from blood, sampled in a trial of the OX40 agonist ivuxolimab. The receptor set was obtained from an adult with an advanced solid tumor such as melanoma, head and neck, liver or kidney cancer.

This clone was observed a few times. The CDR3 sequence is CASSPTSTGVLGYTF. The CDR3 DNA sequence: TGTGCCAGCAGCCCGACCTCGACAGGGGTTTTAGGCTACACCTTC. The chain carries TRBV7-3 and TRBJ1-2; 8 nucleotides agree with TRBD1. Germline V gene lookup returns CDR1 SGHTA and CDR2 FQGTGA. The CDR3 length is 15 residues. V shed 5 bases and J 8 bases; nucleotides not matched to a gene: 13.

The chain has TRBV6-5 and TRBJ2-7; unclear D gene. CDR1 and CDR2 from the germline V gene are MNHEY and SVGAGI. The CDR3 consists of 13 residues. Trimming shortened V by 6 bases and J by 2 bases, and 11 bases separated the two germline ends. In DNA, the CDR3 is TGTGCCAGCAGGCGATACGCCACCTACGAGCAGTACTTC. This translates into CASRRYATYEQYF.

This clone was found a few times. The chain recombines TRBV2 with TRBJ1-6, with D possibly being TRBD1 (5 bases). Germline CDR1 reads SNHLY; CDR2 reads FYNNEI. This CDR3 has 14 residues. V lost 5 bases, J lost 8 bases, and 13 bases lay in between. The CDR3, as DNA: TGTGCCAGCAGTATGGACATTTCCCATTCACCCCTCCACTTT. Its protein is CASSMDISHSPLHF.

The V and J genes are TRBV15 and TRBJ2-1; tentatively, D is TRBD1 (6 bases). This CDR3 is 17 amino acids long. Per the germline V gene, CDR1 is LNHNV and CDR2 is YYDKDF (reference sequence). The V gene lost 5 bases and the J gene lost 0 bases, with 17 bases spanning the gap. Written as DNA, the CDR3 is TGTGCCACCAGCGGGGGCCTTACAGGGACCTCCTACAATGAGCAGTTCTTC. Its protein product is CATSGGLTGTSYNEQFF.

This clone is a singleton in its sample. This CDR3 reads CASSFGQAYEQYF. The CDR3, as DNA: TGCGCCAGCAGCTTCGGCCAGGCCTACGAGCAGTACTTC. The rearrangement joins TRBV5-1 to TRBJ2-7; D call uncertain. Germline V CDR1 and CDR2: SGHRS, YFSETQ. V was pared by 2 bases and J by 2 bases, with 8 bases between. The CDR3 is 13 amino acids.

V and J are TRBV2 and TRBJ1-2; D uncertain. The CDR3 runs 13 residues. Between the trimmed V and J ends, which lost 4 bases and 2 bases, there was a span of 8 bases. Germline CDR1 SNHLY, CDR2 FYNNEI. In nucleotides, the CDR3 is TGTGCCAGCAGTGGGACGGAGAACTATGGCTACACCTTC. Its protein product is CASSGTENYGYTF.

The rearrangement links TRBV4-2 to TRBJ1-3; 7 bases match TRBD1. The CDR3 covers 17 residues. J was trimmed by 0 bases and V by 1 base; bases with no gene match: 6. Germline CDR1 is LGHNA and CDR2 is YNFKEQ. The CDR3 protein is CASSQVRDSYSGNTIYF. The CDR3 coding sequence is TGTGCCAGCAGCCAAGTCCGGGACAGCTACTCTGGAAACACCATATATTTT.

The genes are TRBV7-9 and TRBJ2-6; possible D gene TRBD1, 5 bases. Germline V gene data show CDR1 as SEHNR and CDR2 as FQNEAQ (reference sequence). V lost 5 bases and J 0 bases, leaving 14 bases between the germline ends. The CDR3 is made up of 17 amino acids. CDR3 sequence: CASSPQGLLSGANVLTF. Written as DNA, the CDR3 is TGTGCCAGCAGCCCCCAGGGTCTTCTCTCTGGGGCCAACGTCCTGACTTTC.

J is TRBJ1-1 and V is TRBV19; 8 bases line up with TRBD1. This CDR3 has 13 amino acids. Trimming cost V 4 bases and J 4 bases; bases outside gene matches: 2. CDR1 and CDR2 from the germline V gene are LNHDA and SQIVND (reference sequence). The CDR3, as DNA: TGTGCCAGTAGTACCACAGGGGGCACTGAAGCTTTCTTT. Protein product: CASSTTGGTEAFF.

This chain connects TRBV11-3 to TRBJ2-1; D is unclear. This CDR3 contains 16 residues. CDR1 is SGHNT, CDR2 YENEEA, per germline. Trimming left V 6 bases short and J 0 bases short, with 15 bases between. For the CDR3, the DNA is TGTGCCAGCAGTCCGCCGGGCCAGAGCTCCTACAATGAGCAGTTCTTC. It translates to CASSPPGQSSYNEQFF.